This T cell receptor (beta chain) was recorded in a study of T-cell reconstitution after alpha-beta-depleted transplantation in children. With V trimmed by 6 bases and J by 0 bases, 14 bases remained unmatched. Germline-derived CDR1 and CDR2 are MNHEY and SVGAGI. The CDR3 is 17 amino acids. Unique molecular identifiers were incorporated into the prepared TCRbeta library. MiXCR was run by TCRdb on the PCR reads, yielding one entry per CDR3 protein. The sample consists of around 380,000 distinct CDR3 sequences, roughly 10% of them appearing once. This sequence joins TRBV6-5 and TRBJ2-7; 7 bases match TRBD1. The sample in question was PBMCs from the stem cell graft donor, obtained from the stem cell graft. This clonotype was sampled from a human donor who donated a stem cell graft to a child with acute myeloid leukemia. The CDR3 region has the DNA TGTGCCAGCAGCCCGTCCGAGGGGGCCTCAAGCTCCTACGAGCAGTACTTC. Translation: CASSPSEGASSSYEQYF.